These 23 T cell receptor beta chains share one sample of origin, sequenced in a study of post-analysis software for immune sequencing data (dated by TCRdb to 2013 to 2016). The paper as a whole reports these results and caveats: Significantly higher frequencies in patients than in controls were found for roughly five TRBV segments, including TRBV5-6, TRBV5-1 and TRBV20-1.

The library was produced with PCR. The listed sequencing device is Illumina HiSeq 2500. To reduce PCR and sequencing biases, unique molecular identifiers were incorporated into the TCR beta cDNA libraries. Using fastp at Q25 and MiXCR, TCRdb reprocessed the public reads and kept productive beta chains. Each CDR3 protein appears once, grouped with its most common genes and DNA. The sample includes 450,000 to 700,000 distinct CDR3 sequences, with about 40% observed a single time. Around 1.7% of the sample is in the top ten clones. These receptors are not linked to any known antigen. Sequencing was carried out using blood. The source is a girl aged 10 to 17 with multiple sclerosis.

J is TRBJ2-1 and V is TRBV12-3 or TRBV12-4; 8 bases line up with TRBD2. The V segment lost 3 bases and the J segment 2 bases; nucleotides outside the gene matches: 12. The CDR3 has 18 amino acids. CDR3 amino acids: CASSFQFSGRGAYNEQFF. The CDR3 bases are TGTGCCAGCAGTTTCCAATTCAGCGGGAGAGGTGCCTACAATGAGCAGTTCTTC.

This clonotype was picked up a small number of times. The chain combines TRBV6-5 with TRBJ2-1; D ambiguous. The germline gives CDR1 MNHEY, CDR2 SVGAGI. V was clipped by 2 bases and J by 4 bases, with 3 bases between them. CDR3 length: 12 amino acids. The CDR3 here is CASSYGYNEQFF. CDR3 sequence (DNA): TGTGCCAGCAGTTACGGGTACAATGAGCAGTTCTTC.

This clonotype was seen more than once but under ten times. V usage is TRBV12-3 or TRBV12-4 and J usage is TRBJ2-1, with D maybe TRBD2 (6 bases). This CDR3 region has 16 residues. The V end lost 4 bases, the J end lost 1 base, and 14 bases lay between the germline ends. This chain's CDR3 is CASSSGDRSSYNEQFF. In DNA form, the CDR3 reads TGTGCCAGCAGTTCGGGAGACCGTAGTTCCTACAATGAGCAGTTCTTC.

This chain links TRBV6-5 with TRBJ2-7, with D tentatively TRBD1 (6 bases). This CDR3 has 14 amino acids. CDR1 and CDR2 (germline): MNHEY, SVGAGI. V lost 4 bases to trimming and J lost 4 bases, with 14 bases between them. The CDR3 coding sequence is TGTGCCAGCAGTTCCCACAGGGTGGAGTACGAGCAGTACTTC. Amino acids: CASSSHRVEYEQYF.

This chain joins TRBV29-1 and TRBJ2-7; 8 nucleotides line up with TRBD1. The junction had 13 bases not matched to a gene; V was cut back by 7 bases and J by 5 bases. CDR1 and CDR2 from the germline V gene are SQVTM and ANQGSEA. This CDR3 contains 14 residues. CDR3 nucleotide sequence: TGCAGCGCTACAGACCGGACAGGGTTGGACGAGCAGTACTTC. It codes for CSATDRTGLDEQYF.

This clonotype came up a few times. The chain has TRBV10-3 and TRBJ2-1, with D perhaps TRBD2 (5 bases). Per the germline V gene, CDR1 is ENHRY and CDR2 is SYGVKD. CDR3 size: 12 residues. V lost 6 bases and J 7 bases, leaving 10 bases between the germline ends. CDR3 nucleotides: TGTGCCATCAGGCCTAGCCAGAATGAGCAGTTCTTC. It specifies CAIRPSQNEQFF.

The chain has TRBV11-2 and TRBJ2-7; 8 bases are shared with TRBD1. The last part of the DNA fits TRBJ2-5 better; the J call may be wrong. CDR1 is SGHAT, CDR2 FQNNGV, per germline. The CDR3 has 15 amino acids. The CDR3 coding sequence is TGTGCCAGCAGCTTAGCGACAGGGGTAGGAGAGACCCAGTACTTC. This gives the protein CASSLATGVGETQYF.

In its sample, this clonotype was seen a few times. The CDR3 loop is CSASPLAGVSYNEQFF. The CDR3 coding sequence is TGCAGTGCTAGCCCACTAGCGGGCGTCTCCTACAATGAGCAGTTCTTC. This chain links TRBV20-1 with TRBJ2-1, with TRBD2 matching over 9 bases. The V gene end was trimmed by 3 bases and the J gene end by 0 bases; junction bases not matched to a gene: 6. Germline assignment: CDR1 DFQATT and CDR2 SNEGSKA (reference sequence). This CDR3 is 16 amino acids long.

This clonotype was detected only once. The junction does not match germline at one end; this may be a read error. J is TRBJ2-5 and V is TRBV6-5, with 10 nucleotides matching TRBD2. The CDR3 is 15 amino acids. The germline CDR1 and CDR2 sequences are MNHEY and SVGAGI. The CDR3 region is CASRYSGGPQETRYF. CDR3 sequence (DNA): TGTGCCAGCAGATATAGCGGGGGGCCGCAAGAGACCCGGTACTTC.

This clonotype was seen a handful of times. A junction boundary mismatches the germline segment, possibly from a read error. This sequence joins TRBV7-9 and TRBJ1-4; D uncertain. Germline V lookup: CDR1 SEHNR, CDR2 FQNEAQ (reference sequence). CDR3 length equals 11 residues. The CDR3 DNA is TGTGCCAGCAGCTTGACGGGAAAATTGTTTTTT. Translation gives CASSLTGKLFF.

V usage is TRBV3-1 and J usage is TRBJ2-7; 10 bases fit TRBD2. CDR3 size: 15 residues. V was clipped by 5 bases and J by 5 bases; unmatched bases: 9. Germline lookup yields CDR1 LGHDT and CDR2 YNNKEL (reference sequence). The CDR3 loop reads CASSSRLAGSNEQYF. The CDR3 DNA is TGTGCCAGCAGCTCACGACTAGCGGGTTCTAACGAGCAGTACTTC.

This clonotype was seen a handful of times. The V call is TRBV7-2, the J call TRBJ2-7, with 9 bases that match TRBD1. This CDR3 contains 15 residues. Germline-derived CDR1 and CDR2 are SGHTA and FQGNSA. Germline trimming cut 10 bases from V and 4 bases from J; bases unmatched to any gene: 14. Here the CDR3 DNA reads TGTGCCACTTCGGGTCTGGGGACAGGGTTGTACGAGCAGTACTTC. This sequence encodes CATSGLGTGLYEQYF.

This clonotype has only a few counts. J is TRBJ2-7 and V is TRBV20-1; D possibly corresponds to TRBD1 (6 bases). Trimming shortened V by 5 bases and J by 2 bases, and 13 bases separated the two germline ends. Germline CDR1 is DFQATT and CDR2 is SNEGSKA (reference sequence). There are 13 residues in the CDR3. Here the CDR3 DNA reads TGCAGTGCTGGACAGACCCCCGCCTACGAGCAGTACTTC. Amino acid sequence: CSAGQTPAYEQYF.

The V gene is TRBV11-3, the J gene TRBJ2-1; the match to TRBD1 covers 10 bases. V gave up 5 bases and J gave up 8 bases; unmatched junction bases: 12. Germline loops: CDR1 SGHNT, CDR2 YENEEA. The CDR3 runs to 16 residues. The CDR3 loop reads CASSPIWDRGSHEQFF. CDR3 nucleotides: TGTGCCAGCAGCCCTATCTGGGACAGGGGCTCCCATGAGCAGTTCTTC.

The genes are TRBV5-5 and TRBJ2-7; no definite D call. Germline V lookup: CDR1 SGHKS, CDR2 YYEKEE (reference sequence). The CDR3 covers 14 residues. Trimming took 4 bases from V and 7 from J, leaving 18 bases between them. The CDR3 loop reads CASSPTYRSMEQYF. The CDR3 DNA sequence: TGTGCCAGCAGCCCCACTTACCGGAGCATGGAGCAGTACTTC.

This clonotype was detected only once. The V call is TRBV21-1, the J call TRBJ2-3. TRBV21-1 is a pseudogene segment. This CDR3 is built from 12 residues. CDR3 in amino acids: CASSKGRDTQYF. CDR3 sequence (DNA): TGTGCCAGCAGCAAAGGGCGGGATACGCAGTATTTT.

In DNA, the CDR3 is TGTGCCAGCAGTTTGAAGCGGGAGGCCTACGAGCAGTACTTC. It translates to CASSLKREAYEQYF. This chain connects TRBV12-3 or TRBV12-4 to TRBJ2-7; 9 nucleotides agree with TRBD2. The J segment lost 2 bases and the V segment lost 3 bases, leaving 2 bases of the junction unmatched. CDR3 length equals 14 residues.

Remarks on this clonotype: A read error may produce the germline difference seen at one junction end. V is TRBV12-3 or TRBV12-4 and J is TRBJ2-3; D gene unclear. CDR3 length equals 15 residues. For the CDR3, the DNA is TGTGCCAGCAGTGGCGGAGTTACCCCAACAGATACGGAGTATTTT. Its protein product is CASSGGVTPTDTEYF.

V and J are TRBV29-1 and TRBJ2-7; no reliable D call. The J call may be incorrect, as the DNA end agrees better with TRBJ2-5. CDR3 length: 11 residues. The germline V gene has CDR1 SQVTM and CDR2 ANQGSEA. The CDR3 region is CSVAQRETQYF. CDR3 in DNA: TGCAGCGTCGCCCAGAGGGAGACCCAGTACTTC.

The chain links TRBV15 to TRBJ2-7, with D maybe TRBD1 (5 bases). Trimming pared 5 bases from V and 6 bases from J, leaving 23 bases between. Per germline, CDR1 LNHNV and CDR2 YYDKDF (reference sequence). There are 16 residues in the CDR3. In DNA form, the CDR3 reads TGTGCCACCAGCCCTCTCCCTCGACAGTCGGGTATCGAGCAGTACTTC. Amino acids: CATSPLPRQSGIEQYF.

This clonotype was counted between two and nine times. The chain has TRBV29-1 and TRBJ2-6; TRBD1 matches at 7 bases. V dropped 5 bases and J dropped 0; count of bases not matched to a gene: 4. Looked up from germline, CDR1 is SQVTM and CDR2 is ANQGSEA. The CDR3 loop spans 15 amino acids. CDR3 sequence: CSVSGQFSGANVLTF. DNA of the CDR3: TGCAGCGTTTCGGGACAGTTCTCTGGGGCCAACGTCCTGACTTTC. Variable domain in full (rest from reference TRBV29-1 and TRBJ2-6): SAVISQKPSRDICQRGTSLTIQCQVDSQVTMMFWYRQQPGQSLTLIATANQGSEATYESGFVIDKFPISRPNLTFSTLTVSNMSPEDSSIYLCSVSGQFSGANVLTFGAGSRLTVL.

This clonotype has more than one count but fewer than ten. The chain couples TRBV29-1 to TRBJ2-3; 9 nucleotides align to TRBD1. The CDR3 covers 14 residues. Germline lookup yields CDR1 SQVTM and CDR2 ANQGSEA. V was pared by 8 bases and J by 2 bases, with 8 bases of the junction left unmatched. CDR3 sequence (DNA): TGCAGCTACCACCGGGACAGGGCCACAGATACGCAGTATTTT. Residues: CSYHRDRATDTQYF.

This chain uses TRBV7-3 with TRBJ1-1, with a tentative D call TRBD1 (6 bases). Germline assignment: CDR1 SGHTA and CDR2 FQGTGA. V was pared by 5 bases and J by 2 bases, with 12 bases between. This CDR3 spans 14 amino acids. DNA of the CDR3: TGTGCCAGCAGCCTGAGGACAGAAAACACTGAAGCTTTCTTT. Its protein product is CASSLRTENTEAFF. Using reference TRBV7-3 and TRBJ1-1 for the parts outside the CDR3, the full variable domain is GAGVSQTPSNKVTEKGKYVELRCDPISGHTALYWYRQSLGQGPEFLIYFQGTGAADDSGLPNDRFFAVRPEGSVSTLKIQRTERGDSAVYLCASSLRTENTEAFFGQGTRLTVV.